The text below deals with one T cell receptor beta chain. The sample holds a few counts of this clonotype. The specificity of this receptor is unknown. Qualities for individual bases were not recorded, and no much larger clone is one base off. This entry is derived from a study of T cells after yellow fever vaccination (dated by TCRdb to about 2019). About the full investigation: Libraries from fractions with low cell numbers were prepared with the SMART-Seq v4 Ultra Low Input RNA kit. To follow T-cell clones before and after both primary and booster YFV17D yellow fever vaccination, bulk TCR alpha and beta repertoires underwent longitudinal sequencing. Two healthy male donors, one aged 18 to 30 and one aged 30 to 40 years, made up the cohort. Blood was drawn at multiple timepoints before and after primary and secondary immunization, with bulk PBMC replicates and cell subsets isolated.

Points the paper makes about the study in general: The study included only a couple of donors, which limits how far the findings can be generalized. Most clones expanded after primary vaccination (96% of CD4 and 88% of CD8) were re-detected after the booster, suggesting that broad memory maintenance occurred. A small fraction of clonotypes showed up in both the CD4 and CD8 compartments, probably as a result of convergent recombination. Compared with the primary T-cell response, the secondary T-cell response was faster but weaker, reaching its peak on day 5 rather than on day 15. Computational filtering was needed because FACS-sorted repertoires could contain abundant contaminating clonotypes from the bulk population.

The meaning of the sample's treatment or condition label: live attenuated yellow fever vaccine strain. At every blood-draw timepoint, two biological replicates of bulk PBMCs were collected. A standard Ficoll-Paque protocol was used to isolate PBMCs from peripheral blood. TriZol was used to extract RNA from bulk PBMCs, from CD4 and CD8 fractions, and from dextramer-positive and dextramer-negative fractions. From the germline V gene, CDR1 is SGHAT and CDR2 is FQNNGV. V lost 5 bases and J lost 0 bases; the stretch between them is 20 bases long. From the cysteine up to the phenylalanine, the CDR3 has a length of 18 residues. The retained sequence is limited to the CDR3, 54 bases, with the frame set at the first base. TCR cDNA was made using 5'RACE template switching, a step that added a universal primer site and unique molecular identifiers. Priming of cDNA synthesis was performed from both the TCR alpha and TCR beta constant segments. Libraries were amplified in two PCR steps, with sample barcodes and sequencing adapters added in the second step. Libraries were sequenced on Illumina HiSeq 2500 (2x100 bp) or NovaSeq (2x150 bp). As for the original processing: Demultiplexing of reads and collapsing into UMI consensus sequences were performed with MIGEC, and V(D)J alignment was carried out with MiXCR. Clonotypes responding to the vaccine were identified with edgeR on replicate PBMC samples, with the criteria of FDR below 0.01 and a log2 fold change above 5 up to day 15. CD4 or CD8 identity was assigned to each bulk clonotype according to whether the clonotype was present at higher abundance in the sequenced CD4 repertoire or the sequenced CD8 repertoire. The public reads were run again by TCRdb, first through fastp at Q25 and then through MiXCR, and only productive beta chains were kept. Duplicate CDR3 protein sequences are folded into a single record with the most common DNA and genes. The V and J calls, along with clone size, are taken from TCRdb and not from the paper's own processing. Counted in this sample were hundreds of thousands of distinct CDR3 sequences; about 14% of them appeared once. About 14% of the sample rests with the top ten.

Source: PBMCs, taken on the day of the yellow fever booster vaccination. The clonotype originates from a man aged 30 to 39 who received the YFV17D yellow fever vaccine. This receptor chain uses TRBV11-2 and TRBJ1-3; the D gene is possibly TRBD1, with 6 bases matching. Here is the DNA: TGTGCCAGCAGCCACCCGGATATGGGGGGCGACTCTGGAAACACCATATATTTT. It encodes CASSHPDMGGDSGNTIYF.